The present T cell receptor beta chain was sequenced within a study of T cell changes during pregnancy in multiple sclerosis. Sequenced by immunoSEQ multiplex PCR; TCRdb stores in-frame clones only, minus some. The sample lists approximately 39,000 clones; 85% to 95% were seen once. CDR3 length: 13 residues. Germline CDR1 reads MDHEN; CDR2 reads SYDVKM. J gave up 8 bases and V 5 bases, and 5 bases lay outside the gene matches. The sample consisted of PBMCs (not recorded whether the cells were cultured). The source is a female donor with multiple sclerosis, enrolled in a pregnancy study. This chain joins TRBV28 and TRBJ1-1; TRBD1 matches at 10 bases. The DNA of the CDR3 is TGTGCCAGCAGTCCGGGACAGGGGCCCGAAGCTTTCTTT. Amino acid sequence: CASSPGQGPEAFF.